This is a list of T cell receptor beta chains from one sample in a study of beta chain features in type 1 diabetes. TCRdb's table, derived via immunoSEQ multiplex PCR, lists solely in-frame clones and lacks some. Counted here are under 850,000 clones, 13% occurring once; the ten biggest clones make up approximately 0.021%. The sample taken for sequencing was naive CD4+ T cells from blood. The source is a man younger than 35 with type 1 diabetes. Each CDR3 is given with its conserved first and last residue. The D gene is left open where the match is weak. The listing skips clone size in some rows; elsewhere it reads once, few, many or a size class.

j_gene	len	v_gene	d_gene	abundance	CDR3nt	CDR3aa
TRBJ1-5	13	TRBV6-5	NA	NA	TGTGCCAGCAGTTCGGACCCTAATCAGCCCCAGCATTTT	CASSSDPNQPQHF
TRBJ1-2	14	TRBV7-6	TRBD1	few	TGTGCCAGCAGCTTGGGACAGGGGAGCTATGGCTACACCTTC	CASSLGQGSYGYTF
TRBJ1-6	17	TRBV7-2	NA	few	TGTGCCAGCAGCTTTACCTTAGATAGCTCCTATAATTCACCCCTCCACTTT	CASSFTLDSSYNSPLHF
TRBJ1-6	14	TRBV28	NA	NA	TGTGCCAGCATCCCGACAGGCCATAATTCACCCCTCCACTTT	CASIPTGHNSPLHF
TRBJ2-2	15	TRBV6-1	TRBD1	few	TGTGCCAGCAGTAAAGGGACAGGGACAAGTGGGGAGCTGTTTTTT	CASSKGTGTSGELFF
TRBJ1-2	18	TRBV5-1	TRBD1	few	TGCGCCAGCAGCTTGAACCGGGACAGGGGATACAATTTGGATGGCTACACCTTC	CASSLNRDRGYNLDGYTF
TRBJ1-1	11	TRBV20-1	NA	NA	TGCAGTGCTAGGTTGAACACTGAAGCTTTCTTT	CSARLNTEAFF
TRBJ2-7	14	TRBV6-6	NA	few	TGTGCCAGCAGTCCCGACAGCCAGCCCTACGAGCAGTACTTC	CASSPDSQPYEQYF
TRBJ2-3	14	TRBV5-1	NA	NA	TGCGCCAGCAGCTTGTGGGCTGAGGGTGAAGCGCAGTATTTT	CASSLWAEGEAQYF
TRBJ2-3	14	TRBV10-3	TRBD2	NA	TGTGCCATCAAAGGGCTAGCGGGGAGAGATACGCAGTATTTT	CAIKGLAGRDTQYF
TRBJ2-7	13	TRBV29-1	NA	once	TGCAGCGGAACAGGACAGCAAAACTACGAGCAGTACTTC	CSGTGQQNYEQYF
TRBJ2-7	11	TRBV20-1	NA	NA	TGCAGTGCTAGTACCGGGTACGAGCAGTACTTC	CSASTGYEQYF
TRBJ2-5	14	TRBV5-1	NA	NA	TGCGCCAGCAGCCCAGTTGAGGGGCGGGAGACCCAGTACTTC	CASSPVEGRETQYF
TRBJ2-7	15	TRBV5-4	TRBD1	few	TGTGCCAGCAGCGGGGTGGGACAGGGCTCCTACGAGCAGTACTTC	CASSGVGQGSYEQYF
TRBJ2-3	16	TRBV6-6	TRBD1	few	TGTGCCAGCAGTCCTGGGACAGGGAAAAACACAGATACGCAGTATTTT	CASSPGTGKNTDTQYF
TRBJ1-1	13	TRBV5-1	NA	NA	TGCGCCAGCAGCTTGGTAGGGGAGGGTGAAGCTTTCTTT	CASSLVGEGEAFF
TRBJ2-7	14	TRBV10-3	TRBD1	NA	TGTGCCATCAGTGAGGACAGGGACCTCTACGAGCAGTACTTC	CAISEDRDLYEQYF
TRBJ2-5	11	TRBV30	NA	NA	TGTGCCTGGAAAGTAGGGGAGACCCAGTACTTC	CAWKVGETQYF
TRBJ2-7	12	TRBV9	TRBD1	NA	TGTGCCAGCAGCCGTCGAGAGGGACAGATGTACTTC	CASSRREGQMYF
TRBJ1-2	15	TRBV19	NA	NA	TGTGCCAGTAGTGCGACACCGGCTTTTAACTATGGCTACACCTTC	CASSATPAFNYGYTF
TRBJ2-2	13	TRBV7-8	NA	NA	TGTGCCAGCAGCTTTAGGGGGACCGGGGAGCTGTTTTTT	CASSFRGTGELFF
TRBJ1-5	14	TRBV13	NA	few	TGTGCCAGCAGCTCCGGTAGCCAGAATCAGCCCCAGCATTTT	CASSSGSQNQPQHF
TRBJ1-4	15	TRBV25-1	TRBD1	NA	TGTGCCAGCAGTAAACCGGGACAGGGAAATGAAAAACTGTTTTTT	CASSKPGQGNEKLFF
TRBJ2-3	14	TRBV6-6	NA	NA	TGTGCCAGCAGCGGAACAACGGGGACAGATACGCAGTATTTT	CASSGTTGTDTQYF
TRBJ2-5	16	TRBV11-3	TRBD2	NA	TGTGCCAGCAGCGTTACTAGCGGCGGATCTCAAGAGACCCAGTACTTC	CASSVTSGGSQETQYF
TRBJ2-7	14	TRBV10-2	NA	NA	TGCGCCAGCAGTGAGCCAGCCCACACCTACGAGCAGTACTTC	CASSEPAHTYEQYF
TRBJ1-1	12	TRBV30	NA	NA	TGTGCCTGGAGTGTACTTGATACTGAAGCTTTCTTT	CAWSVLDTEAFF